This T cell receptor (beta chain) derives from a study of T cell changes during pregnancy in multiple sclerosis. The CDR3 is 14 amino acids. Per germline, CDR1 ENHRY and CDR2 SYGVKD. Trimming removed 2 bases from V and 9 bases from J, with 13 bases in between. Sequencing used immunoSEQ multiplex PCR; TCRdb keeps in-frame clones, though not all of them. The sample gives just under 100,000 clones, over 85% of which show up once; more than 0.75% is in the top ten. The origin of this receptor is a female donor with multiple sclerosis, enrolled in a pregnancy study. The sequenced sample was peripheral blood, obtained after pregnancy. The V gene is TRBV10-3, the J gene TRBJ2-2, with a possible D match to TRBD1 (6 bases). CDR3 nucleotide sequence: TGTGCCATCAGTGAGAATCCAGGGGCCCGGGAGCTGTTTTTT. Translated, it gives CAISENPGARELFF.